Shown below are 13 T cell receptor beta chains from a single sample sequenced in a study of blood T cell repertoires in COVID-19. Sequencing used immunoSEQ multiplex PCR; TCRdb keeps in-frame clones, though not all of them. This table holds around 300,000 clones, around 86% found once. The specimen sequenced was peripheral blood. Every receptor here comes from a woman in her forties who had recovered from COVID-19.

This clone has just one count. This rearrangement joins TRBV6-6 to TRBJ1-2, with D unclear. The CDR3 has 11 residues. CDR1 is MNHNY and CDR2 is SVGAGI in the germline V gene (reference sequence). V gave up 3 bases and J gave up 5 bases, with 4 bases separating them. The CDR3 spells CASSYEYGYTF. The CDR3 DNA follows: TGTGCCAGCAGTTATGAGTATGGCTACACCTTC.

The chain links TRBV5-4 to TRBJ2-7, with TRBD1 identical over 8 bases. Germline V CDR1 and CDR2: SGHNT, YYREEE (reference sequence). V lost 4 bases and J lost 5; bases outside the gene matches: 8. This CDR3 comprises 14 residues. The CDR3 region has the DNA TGTGCCAGCAGCAGAAGACAGGGGCTCCACGAGCAGTACTTC. Protein sequence: CASSRRQGLHEQYF.

This chain connects TRBV6-1 to TRBJ1-4; D is perhaps TRBD1 (5 bases). From germline, CDR1 is MNHNS and CDR2 SASEGT. V was trimmed by 3 bases and J by 4 bases, leaving 18 bases between them. The CDR3 covers 17 residues. CDR3 coding DNA: TGTGCCAGCAGTGACGGCAGGGTAGTATTGGGTAATGAAAAACTGTTTTTT. It yields the protein CASSDGRVVLGNEKLFF.

This sequence joins TRBV28 and TRBJ2-1; TRBD2 agrees at 9 bases. The junction had 5 bases not matched to a gene; V was cut back by 6 bases and J by 2 bases. The CDR3 runs 15 residues. Germline lookup yields CDR1 MDHEN and CDR2 SYDVKM. The CDR3 loop is CASRPAGGTYNEQFF. Written as DNA, the CDR3 is TGTGCCAGCAGACCAGCGGGGGGAACCTACAATGAGCAGTTCTTC. The variable domain in full, completed from reference TRBV28 and TRBJ2-1, reads DVKVTQSSRYLVKRTGEKVFLECVQDMDHENMFWYRQDPGLGLRLIYFSYDVKMKEKGDIPEGYSVSREKKERFSLILESASTNQTSMYLCASRPAGGTYNEQFFGPGTRLTVL.

This chain uses TRBV12-2 with TRBJ2-7; TRBD1, the D gene given by the table, was not confirmed from the DNA. TRBV12-2 is flagged as a pseudogene. The CDR3 sequence is 10 residues long. The chain's CDR3 is CASRFREQYF. The CDR3 DNA sequence: TGTGCAAGTCGCTTCAGAGAGCAGTACTTC.

This clone was detected only a few times. The chain joins TRBV6-6 to TRBJ2-1; TRBD2 is a possible D gene (5 bases). The germline V gene has CDR1 MNHNY and CDR2 SVGAGI (reference sequence). The CDR3 spans 16 residues. Trimming removed 5 bases at V and 0 bases at J, with 14 bases between. The CDR3 region has the DNA TGTGCCAGCAGTCGAGAGGGTTTTGGCTCCTACAATGAGCAGTTCTTC. Protein: CASSREGFGSYNEQFF.

This chain links TRBV11-2 with TRBJ2-2, with a tentative D call TRBD1 (7 bases). V gave up 4 bases and J gave up 6 bases, with 12 bases separating them. CDR3 length: 14 residues. Germline V gene data show CDR1 as SGHAT and CDR2 as FQNNGV. The CDR3 spells CASSSQGGAGELFF. The CDR3 DNA follows: TGTGCCAGCAGCTCGCAGGGGGGAGCCGGGGAGCTGTTTTTT. Full variable domain (missing parts from reference TRBV11-2 and TRBJ2-2): EAGVAQSPRYKIIEKRQSVAFWCNPISGHATLYWYQQILGQGPKLLIQFQNNGVVDDSQLPKDRFSAERLKGVDSTLKIQPAKLEDSAVYLCASSSQGGAGELFFGEGSRLTVL.

The V gene is TRBV7-6, the J gene TRBJ2-1; weak D call: TRBD1 (6 bases). Trimming left V 3 bases short and J 5 bases short, with 11 bases between. This CDR3 has 14 amino acids. Germline V CDR1 and CDR2: SGHVS, FNYEAQ. The CDR3 protein is CASSFMDSHNEQFF. In nucleotides, the CDR3 is TGTGCCAGCAGCTTCATGGACAGCCACAATGAGCAGTTCTTC.

V gene TRBV30 combines with J gene TRBJ1-2, with TRBD1 matching over 7 bases. The V gene end was trimmed by 0 bases and the J gene end by 6 bases; junction bases not matched to a gene: 7. The germline CDR1 and CDR2 sequences are GTSNPN and SVGIG (reference sequence). This CDR3 region has 14 residues. The CDR3 nucleotides are TGTGCCTGGAGTGTGGGGCAGACAGGGAATGGCTACACCTTC. Its translation: CAWSVGQTGNGYTF.

This chain uses TRBV3-1 (or the pseudogene TRBV3-2) with TRBJ1-2; 8 nucleotides line up with TRBD1. Germline values: CDR1 LGHDT, CDR2 YNNKEL (reference sequence). V was clipped by 4 bases and J by 3 bases; unmatched bases: 7. The CDR3 totals 15 residues. DNA of the CDR3: TGTGCCAGCAGCCCGGACAGGGTAAGCGACTATGGCTACACCTTC. Protein sequence: CASSPDRVSDYGYTF.

The J gene is TRBJ2-7, the V gene TRBV18; weak D call: TRBD2 (6 bases). This CDR3 has 12 residues. The germline CDR1 and CDR2 sequences are KGHSH and LQKENI. Between the trimmed V and J ends, which lost 3 bases and 7 bases, there was a span of 10 bases. The CDR3 loop reads CASSPAGREQYF. DNA of the CDR3: TGTGCCAGCTCACCGGCGGGGAGGGAGCAGTACTTC. Full variable domain (remainder filled in from reference TRBV18 and TRBJ2-7): NAGVMQNPRHLVRRRGQEARLRCSPMKGHSHVYWYRQLPEEGLKFMVYLQKENIIDESGMPKERFSAEFPKEGPSILRIQQVVRGDSAAYFCASSPAGREQYFGPGTRLTVT.

V usage is TRBV5-4 and J usage is TRBJ1-2; TRBD1 might be the D (5 bases). The CDR3 loop spans 13 amino acids. From germline, CDR1 is SGHNT and CDR2 YYREEE (reference sequence). The V gene lost 4 bases and the J gene lost 3 bases, with 10 bases spanning the gap. The CDR3 sequence: CASSTDSHYGYTF. In DNA form, the CDR3 reads TGTGCCAGCAGCACCGACAGTCACTATGGCTACACCTTC.

The chain recombines TRBV3-1 (or the pseudogene TRBV3-2) with TRBJ1-2, with D maybe TRBD1 (6 bases). The CDR3 runs 14 residues. The V end lost 0 bases, the J end lost 9 bases, and 14 bases lay between the germline ends. CDR1 is LGHDT, CDR2 YNNKEL, per germline (reference sequence). In DNA, the CDR3 is TGTGCCAGCAGCCAAGAGGGGGGGGCGTATAGCTACACCTTC. Protein sequence: CASSQEGGAYSYTF.